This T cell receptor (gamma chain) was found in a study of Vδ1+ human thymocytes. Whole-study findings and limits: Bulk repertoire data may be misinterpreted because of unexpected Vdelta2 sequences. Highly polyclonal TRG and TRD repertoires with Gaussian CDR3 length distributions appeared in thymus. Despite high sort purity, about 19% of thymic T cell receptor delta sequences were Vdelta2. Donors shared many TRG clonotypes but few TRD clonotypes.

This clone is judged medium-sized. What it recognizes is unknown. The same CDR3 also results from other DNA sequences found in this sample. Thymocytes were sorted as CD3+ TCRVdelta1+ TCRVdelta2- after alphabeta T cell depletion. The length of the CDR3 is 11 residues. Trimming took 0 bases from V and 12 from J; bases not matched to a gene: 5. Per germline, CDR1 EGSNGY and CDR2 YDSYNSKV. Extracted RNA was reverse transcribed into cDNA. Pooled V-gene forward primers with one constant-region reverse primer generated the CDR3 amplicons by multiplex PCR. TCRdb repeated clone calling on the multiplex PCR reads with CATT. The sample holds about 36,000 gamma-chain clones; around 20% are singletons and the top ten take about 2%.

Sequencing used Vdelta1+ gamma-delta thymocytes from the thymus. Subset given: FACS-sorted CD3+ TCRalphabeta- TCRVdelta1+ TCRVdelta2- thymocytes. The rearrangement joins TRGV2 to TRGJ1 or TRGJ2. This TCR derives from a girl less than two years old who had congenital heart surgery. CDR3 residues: CATWDGLGKLF. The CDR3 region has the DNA TGTGCCACCTGGGACGGGCTGGGGAAACTCTTT.